Shown below are 2 T cell receptor beta chains from a single sample sequenced in a study of OX40 agonist ivuxolimab in advanced cancers. This table comes from immunoSEQ multiplex PCR, and its TCRdb copy is limited to in-frame clones, with some not included. The profile shows about 94,000 clones, around nine tenths of them singletons. The starting material was CD4+ or CD8+ T cells sorted from blood, obtained in a trial of the OX40 agonist ivuxolimab. The origin of the receptors is an adult with an advanced solid tumor such as melanoma, head and neck, liver or kidney cancer.

V usage is TRBV6-4 and J usage is TRBJ1-6; 7 bases map to TRBD1. The germline gives CDR1 MRHNA, CDR2 SNTAGT. The CDR3 is 14 amino acids. V was pared by 8 bases and J by 5 bases, with 6 bases of the junction left unmatched. The CDR3 DNA sequence: TGTGCCAGCCACTCCGGGACAGATAATTCACCCCTCCACTTT. Translated, it gives CASHSGTDNSPLHF.

The V gene is TRBV7-8, the J gene TRBJ1-4; 7 positions match TRBD1. This CDR3 has 16 amino acids. CDR1 is SGHVS, CDR2 FQNEAQ, per germline. J lost 1 base, V lost 5 bases, and 7 bases had no gene match. The CDR3 coding sequence is TGTGCCAGCAGCCAGAGACAGGGCCTAACTAATGAAAAACTGTTTTTT. It yields the protein CASSQRQGLTNEKLFF.